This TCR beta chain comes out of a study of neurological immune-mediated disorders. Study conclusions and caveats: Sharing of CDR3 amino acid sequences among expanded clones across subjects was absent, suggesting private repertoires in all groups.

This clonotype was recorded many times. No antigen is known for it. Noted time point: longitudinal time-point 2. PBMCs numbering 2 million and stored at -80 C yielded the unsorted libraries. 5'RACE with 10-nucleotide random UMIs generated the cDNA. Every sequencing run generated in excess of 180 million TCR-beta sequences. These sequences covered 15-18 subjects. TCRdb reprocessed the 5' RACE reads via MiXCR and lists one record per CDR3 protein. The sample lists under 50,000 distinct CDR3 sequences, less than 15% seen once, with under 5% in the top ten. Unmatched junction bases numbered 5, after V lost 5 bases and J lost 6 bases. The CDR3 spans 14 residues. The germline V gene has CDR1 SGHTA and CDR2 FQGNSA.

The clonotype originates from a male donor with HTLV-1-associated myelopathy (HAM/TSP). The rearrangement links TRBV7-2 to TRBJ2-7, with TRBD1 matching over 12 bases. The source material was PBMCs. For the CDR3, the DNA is TGTGCCAGCAGCCCGGGACAGGGGGCCTCCGAGCAGTACTTC. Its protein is CASSPGQGASEQYF.